The clone carrying this T cell receptor beta chain was seen just once. These data are taken from a study of cytomegalovirus exposure and HLA in healthy donors. Study summary: Of the donors genotyped, some 400 in all, about 81% fell in the Caucasian-associated ancestry cluster.

The study ran its PCR with 60 Vbeta and 13 Jbeta primers. Produced via immunoSEQ multiplex PCR; TCRdb's table is partial and in-frame only. The sample shows under 95,000 clones, roughly 72% of them seen only once. These donors counted as nominally healthy when sampled, but unrecorded immune exposures were likely. V lost 1 base to trimming and J lost 8 bases, with 9 bases between them. The CDR3 has 13 residues. Germline V gives CDR1 SGHVS, CDR2 FNYEAQ. Sequenced input: PBMCs. The chain links TRBV7-6 to TRBJ1-5; no clear D gene. This receptor was identified in a man aged 25 to 40 in good health and CMV-seropositive. The CDR3 spells CASSLGPGKPQHF. The CDR3 region has the DNA TGTGCCAGCAGCTTAGGACCGGGGAAGCCCCAGCATTTT. Drawing the rest from reference TRBV7-6 and TRBJ1-5, the complete variable domain is GAGVSQSPRYKVTKRGQDVALRCDPISGHVSLYWYRQALGQGPEFLTYFNYEAQQDKSGLPNDRFSAERPEGSISTLTIQRTEQRDSAMYRCASSLGPGKPQHFGDGTRLSIL.